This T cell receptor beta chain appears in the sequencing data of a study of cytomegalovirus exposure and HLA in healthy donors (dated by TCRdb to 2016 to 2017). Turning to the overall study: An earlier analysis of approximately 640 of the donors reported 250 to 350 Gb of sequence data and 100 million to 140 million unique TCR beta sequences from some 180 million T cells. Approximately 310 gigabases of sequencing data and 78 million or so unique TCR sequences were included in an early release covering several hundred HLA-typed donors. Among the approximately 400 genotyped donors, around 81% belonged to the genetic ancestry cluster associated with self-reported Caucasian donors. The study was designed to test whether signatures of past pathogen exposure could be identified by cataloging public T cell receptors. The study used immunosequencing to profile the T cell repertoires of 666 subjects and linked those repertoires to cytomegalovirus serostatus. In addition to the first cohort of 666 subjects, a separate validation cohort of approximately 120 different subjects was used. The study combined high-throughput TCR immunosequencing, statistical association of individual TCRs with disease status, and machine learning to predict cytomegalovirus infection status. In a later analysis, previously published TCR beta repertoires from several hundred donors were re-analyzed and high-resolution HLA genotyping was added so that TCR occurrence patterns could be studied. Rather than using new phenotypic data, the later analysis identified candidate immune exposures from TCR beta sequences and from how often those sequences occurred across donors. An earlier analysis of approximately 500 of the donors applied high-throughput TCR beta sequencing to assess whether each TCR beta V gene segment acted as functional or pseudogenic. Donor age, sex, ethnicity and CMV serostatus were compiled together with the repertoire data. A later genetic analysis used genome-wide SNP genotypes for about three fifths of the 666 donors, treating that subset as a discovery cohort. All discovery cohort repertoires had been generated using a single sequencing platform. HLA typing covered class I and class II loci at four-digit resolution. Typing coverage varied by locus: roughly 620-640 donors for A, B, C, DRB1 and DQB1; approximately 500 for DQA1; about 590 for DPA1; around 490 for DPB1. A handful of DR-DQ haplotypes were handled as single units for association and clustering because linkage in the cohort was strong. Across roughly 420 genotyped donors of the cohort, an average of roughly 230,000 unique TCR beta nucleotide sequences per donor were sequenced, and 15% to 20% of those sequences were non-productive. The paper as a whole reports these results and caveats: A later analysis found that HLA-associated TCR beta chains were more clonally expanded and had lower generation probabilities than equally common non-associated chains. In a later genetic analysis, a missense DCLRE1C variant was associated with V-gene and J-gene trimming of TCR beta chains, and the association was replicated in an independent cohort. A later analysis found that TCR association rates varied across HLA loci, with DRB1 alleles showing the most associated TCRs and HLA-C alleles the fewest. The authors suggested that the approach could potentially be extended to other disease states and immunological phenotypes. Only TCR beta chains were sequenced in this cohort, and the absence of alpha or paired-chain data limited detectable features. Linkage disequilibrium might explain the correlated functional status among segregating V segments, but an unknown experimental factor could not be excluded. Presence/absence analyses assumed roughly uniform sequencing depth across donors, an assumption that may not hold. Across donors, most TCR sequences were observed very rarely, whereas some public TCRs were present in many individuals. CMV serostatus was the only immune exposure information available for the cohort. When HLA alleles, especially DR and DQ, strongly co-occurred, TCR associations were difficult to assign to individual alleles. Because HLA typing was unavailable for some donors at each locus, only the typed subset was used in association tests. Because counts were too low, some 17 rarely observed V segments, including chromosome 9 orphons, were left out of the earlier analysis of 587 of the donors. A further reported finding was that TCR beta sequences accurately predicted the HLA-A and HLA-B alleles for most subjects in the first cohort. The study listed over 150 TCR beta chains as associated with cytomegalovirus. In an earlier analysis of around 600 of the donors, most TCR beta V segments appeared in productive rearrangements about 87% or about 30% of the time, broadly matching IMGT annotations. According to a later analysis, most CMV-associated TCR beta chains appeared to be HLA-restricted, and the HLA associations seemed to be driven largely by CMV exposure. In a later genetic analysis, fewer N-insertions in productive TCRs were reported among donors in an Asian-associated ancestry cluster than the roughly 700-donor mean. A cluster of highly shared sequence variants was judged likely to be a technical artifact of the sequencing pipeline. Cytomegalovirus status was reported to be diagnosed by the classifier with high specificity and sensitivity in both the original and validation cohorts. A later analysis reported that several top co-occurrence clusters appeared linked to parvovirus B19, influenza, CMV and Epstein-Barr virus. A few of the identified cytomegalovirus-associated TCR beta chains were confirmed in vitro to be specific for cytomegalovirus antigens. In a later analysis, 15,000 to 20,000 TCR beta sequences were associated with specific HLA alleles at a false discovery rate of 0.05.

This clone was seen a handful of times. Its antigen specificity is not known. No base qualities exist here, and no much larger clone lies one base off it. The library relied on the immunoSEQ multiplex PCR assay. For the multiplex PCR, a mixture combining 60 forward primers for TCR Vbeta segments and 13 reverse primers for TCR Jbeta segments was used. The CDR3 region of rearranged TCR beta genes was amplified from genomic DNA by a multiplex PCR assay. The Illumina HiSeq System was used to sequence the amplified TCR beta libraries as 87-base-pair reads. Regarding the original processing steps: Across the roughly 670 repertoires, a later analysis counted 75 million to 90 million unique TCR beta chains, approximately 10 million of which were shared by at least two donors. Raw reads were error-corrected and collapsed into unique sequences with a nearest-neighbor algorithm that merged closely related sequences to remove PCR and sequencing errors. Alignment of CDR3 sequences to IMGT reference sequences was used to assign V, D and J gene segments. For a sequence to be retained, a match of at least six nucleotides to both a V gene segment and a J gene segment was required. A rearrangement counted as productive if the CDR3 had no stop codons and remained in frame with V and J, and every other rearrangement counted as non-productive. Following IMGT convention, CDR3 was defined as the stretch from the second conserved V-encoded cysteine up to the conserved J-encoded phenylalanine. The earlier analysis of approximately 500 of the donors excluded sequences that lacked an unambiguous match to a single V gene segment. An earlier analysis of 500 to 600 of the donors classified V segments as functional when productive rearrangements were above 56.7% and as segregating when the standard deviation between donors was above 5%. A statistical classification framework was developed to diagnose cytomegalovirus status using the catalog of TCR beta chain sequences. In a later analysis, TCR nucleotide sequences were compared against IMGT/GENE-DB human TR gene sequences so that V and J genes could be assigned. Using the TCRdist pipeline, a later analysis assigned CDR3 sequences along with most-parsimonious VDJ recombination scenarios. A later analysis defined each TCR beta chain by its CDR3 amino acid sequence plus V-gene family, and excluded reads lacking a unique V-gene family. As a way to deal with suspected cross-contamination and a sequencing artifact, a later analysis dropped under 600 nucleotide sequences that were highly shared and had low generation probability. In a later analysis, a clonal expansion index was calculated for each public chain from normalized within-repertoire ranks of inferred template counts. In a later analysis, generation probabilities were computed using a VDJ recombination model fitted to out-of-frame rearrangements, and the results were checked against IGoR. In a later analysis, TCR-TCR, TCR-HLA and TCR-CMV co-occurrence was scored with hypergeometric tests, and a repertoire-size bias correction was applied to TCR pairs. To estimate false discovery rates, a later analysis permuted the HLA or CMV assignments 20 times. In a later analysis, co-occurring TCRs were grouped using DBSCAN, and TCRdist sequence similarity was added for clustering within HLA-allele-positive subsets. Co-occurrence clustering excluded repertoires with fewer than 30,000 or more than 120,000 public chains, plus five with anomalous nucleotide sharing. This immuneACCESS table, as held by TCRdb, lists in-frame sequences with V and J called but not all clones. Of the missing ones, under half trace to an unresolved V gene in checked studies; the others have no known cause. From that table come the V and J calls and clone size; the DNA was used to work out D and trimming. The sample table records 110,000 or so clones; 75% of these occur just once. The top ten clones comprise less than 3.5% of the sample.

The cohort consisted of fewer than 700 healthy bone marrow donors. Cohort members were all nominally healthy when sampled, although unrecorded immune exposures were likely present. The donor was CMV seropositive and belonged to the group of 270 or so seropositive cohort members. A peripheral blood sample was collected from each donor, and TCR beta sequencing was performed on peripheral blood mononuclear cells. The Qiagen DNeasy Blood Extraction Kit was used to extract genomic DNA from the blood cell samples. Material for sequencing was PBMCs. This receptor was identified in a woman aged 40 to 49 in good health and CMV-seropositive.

The DNA sequence reads TGTGCCAGCAGCTTAATAGGCCGGCTAGCGGGAGGGGGAAATGAGCAGTTCTTC. This gives the protein CASSLIGRLAGGGNEQFF. This chain is built from TRBV7-3 and TRBJ2-1, and 12 junctional nucleotides match TRBD2. The CDR3, from cysteine to phenylalanine, totals 18 residues. Only the CDR3 portion is preserved as DNA: 54 bases, with reading frame beginning at the first base. The germline V gene encodes CDR1 SGHTA and CDR2 FQGTGA. For this chain, trimming is 1 base at the V end and 7 bases at the J end, and the number of junction bases without a gene match is 11.